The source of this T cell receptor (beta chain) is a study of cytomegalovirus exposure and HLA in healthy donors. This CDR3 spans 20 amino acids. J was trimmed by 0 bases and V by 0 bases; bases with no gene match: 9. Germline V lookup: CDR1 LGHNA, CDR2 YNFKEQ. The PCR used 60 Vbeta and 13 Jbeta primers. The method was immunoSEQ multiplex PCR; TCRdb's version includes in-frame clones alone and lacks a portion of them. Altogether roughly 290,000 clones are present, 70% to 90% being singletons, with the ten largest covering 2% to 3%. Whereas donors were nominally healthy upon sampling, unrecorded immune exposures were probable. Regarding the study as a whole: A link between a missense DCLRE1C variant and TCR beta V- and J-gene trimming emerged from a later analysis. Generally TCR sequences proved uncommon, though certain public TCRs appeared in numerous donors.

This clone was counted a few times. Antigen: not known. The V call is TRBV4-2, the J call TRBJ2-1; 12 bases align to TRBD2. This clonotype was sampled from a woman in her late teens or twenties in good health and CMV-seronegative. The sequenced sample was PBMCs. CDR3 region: CASSQDSASGGAGSYNEQFF. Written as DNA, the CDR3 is TGTGCCAGCAGCCAAGATTCGGCTAGCGGGGGGGCTGGCTCCTACAATGAGCAGTTCTTC.